This record concerns one TCR beta chain sequence. Its antigen is still unknown. The data belong to a study of cytomegalovirus exposure and HLA in healthy donors. Findings and limits, study-wide: In vitro assays verified that three CMV-associated chains recognized CMV antigens specifically. Altogether, 160 or so TCR beta chains were recorded as cytomegalovirus-associated.

The CDR3 runs 17 residues. CDR1 and CDR2 (germline): SGHRS, YFSETQ. V trimming: 4 bases; J trimming: 7 bases; junction bases outside the gene matches: 14. PCR amplification relied on 60 Vbeta primers (plus 13 Jbeta primers). Sequencing used immunoSEQ multiplex PCR; TCRdb keeps in-frame clones, though not all of them. The sample includes more than 95,000 clones, roughly four fifths of them seen just once. This TCR came from a man between 18 and 35 years old in good health and CMV-seronegative. Sequencing was done on a sample of PBMCs. J is TRBJ2-3 and V is TRBV5-1; TRBD2 aligns across 11 bases. The CDR3 region is CASSGGAIAGGRNTQYF. The CDR3 nucleotides are TGCGCCAGCAGCGGAGGGGCCATAGCGGGGGGGCGAAATACGCAGTATTTT.